This T cell receptor (beta chain) was sequenced in a study of T cells expressing NK-cell markers. Study information: Seven donors tested HCMV-seropositive and one tested seronegative among the eight sequenced. Study results and limitations: Dominant NKG2C+ clonotypes accounted for about 1.0-8% of CD8+ T cells in several donors.

This CDR3 is built from 13 residues. CDR1 is SGHTA, CDR2 FQGNSA, per germline. Notes on this clonotype: No antigen is known for it.

5'RACE template switching built TCR beta cDNA with unique molecular identifiers. From its re-call of the 5' RACE reads, TCRdb lists each CDR3 protein once, without DNA. In all, the sample yields under 200,000 distinct CDR3 sequences. This chain joins TRBV7-2 and TRBJ2-5; the TRBD2 assignment by TCRdb is unverifiable without DNA. The receptor comes from a woman between 18 and 70 years old in good health. The material sequenced was blood T cells: a sorted CD56 or NKG2C T cell subset, CD4+ or CD8+ T cells, or bulk PBMC T cells (not recorded which). CDR3 protein: CASRPTSMETQYF.